Following are 10 T cell receptor beta chains from one sample sequenced in a study of blood T cell repertoires in COVID-19. TCRdb keeps only in-frame clones here, not all; method: immunoSEQ multiplex PCR. The sample has approximately 220,000 clones, around 80% seen once. The source material was peripheral blood. The source of these receptors is a middle-aged man with acute or convalescent COVID-19.

The J gene is TRBJ2-5, the V gene TRBV3-1 (or the pseudogene TRBV3-2); 10 nucleotides agree with TRBD2. Germline trimming cut 1 base from V and 5 bases from J; bases unmatched to any gene: 4. CDR1 and CDR2 from the germline V gene are LGHDT and YNNKEL (reference sequence). CDR3 size: 15 residues. DNA for the CDR3: TGTGCCAGCAGCCAAGGAGCGGGAGGGACGGAGACCCAGTACTTC. Translation gives CASSQGAGGTETQYF.

The chain has TRBV19 and TRBJ2-3; 7 bases agree with TRBD1. The CDR3 extends over 14 amino acids. Germline loops: CDR1 LNHDA, CDR2 SQIVND (reference sequence). J was trimmed by 2 bases and V by 3 bases; bases with no gene match: 2. This chain's CDR3 is CASSMGQPTDTQYF. For the CDR3, the DNA is TGTGCCAGTAGTATGGGACAGCCCACAGATACGCAGTATTTT.

V and J are TRBV9 and TRBJ1-2; D may be TRBD1 (6 bases). CDR1 is SGDLS, CDR2 YYNGEE, per germline. The CDR3 spans 12 residues. Trimming took off 0 bases at V and 8 bases at J, with 8 bases between the two ends. The CDR3 reads CASSVATGGYTF. For the CDR3, the DNA is TGTGCCAGCAGCGTAGCTACAGGGGGCTACACCTTC.

The CDR3 is CASSLSGGDYEQYF. CDR3 DNA: TGCGCCAGCAGCTTATCGGGGGGCGACTACGAGCAGTACTTC. V is TRBV5-1 and J is TRBJ2-7; TRBD2 is a possible D gene (7 bases). V dropped 2 bases and J dropped 3 bases, with 12 bases sitting between them. This CDR3 has 14 residues. Germline V gene lookup returns CDR1 SGHRS and CDR2 YFSETQ.

In its sample, this clone was seen a few times. CDR3 bases: TGCAGCGTAACATCCACAGGGGGGGATGAGCAGTTCTTC. Translated: CSVTSTGGDEQFF. The gene calls are TRBV29-1 and TRBJ2-1; TRBD1 is a possible D gene (8 bases). CDR3 length equals 13 residues. Trimming stripped 6 bases from V and 8 bases from J, with 17 bases between. Per germline, CDR1 SQVTM and CDR2 ANQGSEA.

This clone was detected only once. This chain connects TRBV18 to TRBJ1-1; 9 bases agree with TRBD1. Germline CDR1 and CDR2: KGHSH and LQKENI. V lost 8 bases, J lost 0 bases, and 7 bases stayed unmatched. The CDR3 loop spans 15 amino acids. The CDR3 region has the DNA TGTGCCAGCCGAAACACAGGGGGCGTGAACACTGAAGCTTTCTTT. This gives the protein CASRNTGGVNTEAFF. The full variable domain, rest sourced from reference TRBV18 and TRBJ1-1, is NAGVMQNPRHLVRRRGQEARLRCSPMKGHSHVYWYRQLPEEGLKFMVYLQKENIIDESGMPKERFSAEFPKEGPSILRIQQVVRGDSAAYFCASRNTGGVNTEAFFGQGTRLTVV.

This chain links TRBV9 with TRBJ1-1; no clear D. V was trimmed by 4 bases and J by 5 bases, leaving 12 bases between them. Germline CDR1 is SGDLS and CDR2 is YYNGEE. The CDR3 runs to 13 residues. The CDR3 DNA is TGTGCCAGCAGCCAATCCACCGGGACTGAAGCTTTCTTT. Amino acid sequence: CASSQSTGTEAFF.

This chain links TRBV28 with TRBJ2-3; 7 positions agree with TRBD1. V dropped 1 base and J dropped 2; count of bases not matched to a gene: 6. Germline CDR1 and CDR2: MDHEN and SYDVKM. This CDR3 has 16 residues. Here the CDR3 reads CASSLSDRVVTDTQYF. The CDR3 DNA reads as TGTGCCAGCAGTTTATCCGACAGGGTTGTCACAGATACGCAGTATTTT.

This chain uses TRBV7-2 with TRBJ2-1; D might be TRBD2 (6 bases). Germline loops: CDR1 SGHTA, CDR2 FQGNSA. The CDR3 runs to 16 residues. Trimming pared 6 bases from V and 0 bases from J, leaving 15 bases between. The CDR3 protein is CASSNWGVGSYNEQFF. Written as DNA, the CDR3 is TGTGCCAGCAGTAACTGGGGGGTCGGCTCCTACAATGAGCAGTTCTTC.

The chain uses TRBV15 and TRBJ2-7; 14 nucleotides match TRBD2. Germline CDR1 LNHNV, CDR2 YYDKDF (reference sequence). The V and J ends lost 4 bases and 5 bases, in that order; junction bases with no gene match: 4. This CDR3 comprises 15 residues. The CDR3 is CATSMGLAGANEQYF. The CDR3 bases are TGTGCCACCAGCATGGGACTAGCGGGAGCGAACGAGCAGTACTTC.